Listed below are T cell receptor beta chains from one sample, sequenced in a study of blood T cell repertoires in COVID-19. The protocol was immunoSEQ multiplex PCR, while the TCRdb copy is restricted to in-frame clones and leaves out a portion. The data contain roughly 260,000 clones, nearly 90% of them singletons. Input material: peripheral blood. The source of these receptors is a woman in her 40s who had recovered from COVID-19. Both conserved end residues are part of each CDR3. The D gene is left open where the match is weak. Size is stated for part of the rows, as once, few or many counts, or as a class when the clone is expanded.

many	TRBV2	.	TRBJ2-7	CASAYPTGGTYEQYF	TGTGCCAGCGCATACCCGACAGGTGGGACCTACGAGCAGTACTTC
.	TRBV6-6	.	TRBJ2-5	CASKGGGETQYF	TGTGCCAGCAAAGGGGGGGGAGAGACCCAGTACTTC
.	TRBV9	.	TRBJ1-2	CASSVSPSVWGYTF	TGTGCCAGCAGCGTAAGCCCTTCGGTCTGGGGCTACACCTTC
.	TRBV3-1/TRBV3-2	TRBD1	TRBJ2-7	CASSPGTGATYEQYF	TGTGCCAGCAGCCCTGGGACAGGGGCAACCTACGAGCAGTACTTC
.	TRBV11-3	TRBD2	TRBJ2-2	CASSRGGATNTGELFF	TGTGCCAGCAGCCGCGGGGGGGCCACGAACACCGGGGAGCTGTTTTTT
.	TRBV3-1/TRBV3-2	.	TRBJ2-5	CASSPAAGRETQYF	TGTGCCAGCAGCCCGGCCGCAGGGAGGGAGACCCAGTACTTC
.	TRBV11-2	.	TRBJ1-3	CASSFVPGSGNTIYF	TGTGCCAGCAGCTTCGTTCCCGGGTCTGGAAACACCATATATTTT
.	TRBV5-5	TRBD2	TRBJ2-6	CASSWGTTGANVLTF	TGTGCCAGCAGCTGGGGGACTACCGGGGCCAACGTCCTGACTTTC
.	TRBV7-2	.	TRBJ1-2	CASSPGVGYGYTF	TGTGCCAGCAGTCCAGGGGTTGGCTATGGCTACACCTTC
.	TRBV5-1	TRBD1	TRBJ2-2	CASSLSGTVSTGELFF	TGCGCCAGCAGCTTGTCCGGGACAGTTAGCACCGGGGAGCTGTTTTTT
.	TRBV3-1/TRBV3-2	TRBD1	TRBJ1-3	CASSPDRGIRNTIYF	TGTGCCAGCAGTCCGGACAGGGGGATTCGGAACACCATATATTTT
.	TRBV7-2	TRBD1	TRBJ2-5	CASSLVPGGQETQYF	TGTGCCAGCAGCTTAGTTCCAGGGGGACAAGAGACCCAGTACTTC
.	TRBV19	.	TRBJ1-2	CASSIDRVSGANYGYTF	TGTGCCAGTAGTATAGATAGGGTTTCGGGAGCTAACTATGGCTACACCTTC
few	TRBV29-1	TRBD1	TRBJ1-5	CSAAGGGQPQHF	TGCAGCGCCGCAGGGGGAGGTCAGCCCCAGCATTTT
.	TRBV14	TRBD2	TRBJ2-1	CASSPLAGAYNEQFF	TGTGCCAGCAGCCCCCTAGCGGGGGCCTACAATGAGCAGTTCTTC
few	TRBV30	.	TRBJ1-5	CAWSLRGGREPQHF	TGTGCCTGGAGCCTCAGAGGGGGAAGGGAGCCCCAGCATTTT
.	TRBV20-1	.	TRBJ2-5	CSASPGSQETQYF	TGCAGTGCTAGTCCGGGGTCCCAAGAGACCCAGTACTTC
.	TRBV6-2/TRBV6-3	TRBD1	TRBJ2-7	CASSRPGTGSSYEQYF	TGTGCCAGCAGCCGTCCCGGGACAGGGTCTTCCTACGAGCAGTACTTC
.	TRBV7-2	TRBD2	TRBJ2-2	CASSLEVGGAGELFF	TGTGCCAGCAGCTTAGAGGTGGGAGGGGCCGGGGAGCTGTTTTTT
once	TRBV4-2	TRBD1	TRBJ2-2	CASSQDLGQGASTGELFF	TGTGCCAGCAGCCAAGATTTGGGCCAGGGGGCTAGCACCGGGGAGCTGTTTTTT
.	TRBV2	TRBD1	TRBJ2-7	CATAPRGPYYEQYF	TGTGCCACTGCTCCCAGGGGGCCGTACTACGAGCAGTACTTC
.	TRBV19	.	TRBJ1-3	CASSIRGTFSGNTIYF	TGTGCCAGTAGTATCCGGGGAACCTTCTCTGGAAACACCATATATTTT
.	TRBV18	TRBD2	TRBJ2-7	CASSPMKRGGLEQYF	TGTGCCAGCTCACCGATGAAGCGGGGGGGCCTCGAGCAGTACTTC
.	TRBV19	TRBD1	TRBJ2-2	CASSTRAGGARYTGELFF	TGTGCCAGTAGTACCCGGGCAGGGGGCGCACGGTACACCGGGGAGCTGTTTTTT
.	TRBV11-3	.	TRBJ2-7	CASSTRQLEYEQYF	TGTGCCAGCAGCACCCGACAGCTTGAGTACGAGCAGTACTTC
.	TRBV4-1	TRBD1	TRBJ1-5	CASSQRLTGGTGENQPQHF	TGCGCCAGCAGCCAACGCCTGACAGGGGGAACGGGCGAAAATCAGCCCCAGCATTTT
.	TRBV7-2	.	TRBJ2-7	CASSLGSGDPYEQYF	TGTGCCAGCAGCTTAGGTTCGGGGGATCCCTACGAGCAGTACTTC
.	TRBV19	.	TRBJ1-5	CASSQGTREPQHF	TGTGCCAGTAGTCAGGGGACAAGGGAGCCCCAGCATTTT
.	TRBV30	TRBD2	TRBJ2-5	CAGSWPIGGRAWGETQYF	TGTGCCGGGAGCTGGCCGATTGGTGGGAGGGCCTGGGGTGAGACCCAGTACTTC
.	TRBV5-4	TRBD1	TRBJ1-2	CASSPGQGNYGYTF	TGTGCCAGCAGCCCCGGACAGGGAAACTATGGCTACACCTTC
few	TRBV19	TRBD2	TRBJ2-7	CASSSRTSGRTYEQYF	TGTGCCAGTAGTTCCCGGACTAGCGGGAGGACCTACGAGCAGTACTTC
.	TRBV30	.	TRBJ1-3	CAWNGRGGNTIYF	TGTGCCTGGAATGGGAGAGGGGGAAACACCATATATTTT
.	TRBV6-5	.	TRBJ2-1	CASSGKGGNEQFF	TGTGCCAGCAGCGGAAAAGGAGGCAATGAGCAGTTCTTC
.	TRBV19	.	TRBJ2-1	CASTLGQRRNEQFF	TGTGCCAGTACCTTGGGCCAGAGACGCAATGAGCAGTTCTTC
.	TRBV6-4	.	TRBJ1-2	CASSEGGVHRGYTF	TGTGCCAGCAGTGAAGGAGGGGTGCATCGGGGCTACACCTTC
.	TRBV2	.	TRBJ1-5	CASGIRWRNQPQHF	TGTGCCAGCGGAATACGTTGGAGGAATCAGCCCCAGCATTTT
.	TRBV10-3	TRBD1	TRBJ2-5	CAISQLGTAKLQETQYF	TGTGCCATCAGCCAATTAGGGACAGCCAAACTCCAAGAGACCCAGTACTTC
.	TRBV7-9	TRBD2	TRBJ2-7	CASSLRLGTTYEQYF	TGTGCCAGCAGCTTAAGACTAGGGACTACCTACGAGCAGTACTTC
.	TRBV28	TRBD2	TRBJ2-2	CASSLLAGGPRSRGLFF	TGTGCCAGCAGTTTGTTAGCGGGAGGGCCCCGATCGAGGGGGCTGTTTTTT
.	TRBV29-1	.	TRBJ1-3	CSVDADRTGNTIYF	TGCAGCGTTGATGCGGACAGAACTGGAAACACCATATATTTT